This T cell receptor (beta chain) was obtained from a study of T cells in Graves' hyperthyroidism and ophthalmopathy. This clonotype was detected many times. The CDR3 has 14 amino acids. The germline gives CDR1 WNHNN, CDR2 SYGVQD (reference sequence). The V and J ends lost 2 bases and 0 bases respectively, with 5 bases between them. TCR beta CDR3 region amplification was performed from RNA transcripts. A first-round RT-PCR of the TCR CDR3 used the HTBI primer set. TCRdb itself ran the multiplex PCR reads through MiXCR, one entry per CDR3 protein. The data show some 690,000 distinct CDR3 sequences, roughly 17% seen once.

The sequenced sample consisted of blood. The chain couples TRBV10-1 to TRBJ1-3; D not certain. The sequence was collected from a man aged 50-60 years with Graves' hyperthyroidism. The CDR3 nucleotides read TGCGCCAGCAGTGAGGAGGACTCTGGAAACACCATATATTTT. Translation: CASSEEDSGNTIYF.